This T cell receptor (beta chain) was found in a study of blood T cell repertoires in COVID-19. Across the whole study: The study drew acute and convalescent COVID-19 samples from the United States, Italy and Spain. The cDNA or gDNA used as material had been derived from T cells, B-cell-depleted T cells, or PBMCs.

V was clipped by 7 bases and J by 5 bases; unmatched bases: 4. Germline V gene data show CDR1 as SQVTM and CDR2 as ANQGSEA. CDR3 length: 11 amino acids. This clone was counted once. Assay used: immunoSEQ multiplex PCR; TCRdb lists only in-frame clones, some missing. Of some 150,000 clones in the sample, roughly 89% were seen once. The sample consisted of peripheral blood. The sequence derives from a young man with active or convalescent COVID-19. V is TRBV29-1 and J is TRBJ1-1, with 7 nucleotides matching TRBD1. The CDR3 reads CSADRKTEAFF. The DNA for the CDR3 is TGCAGCGCGGACAGGAAAACTGAAGCTTTCTTT.